This paragraph covers one T cell receptor beta chain sequence. This sample was included in a study of blood T cell repertoires in COVID-19. Study as a whole: Collection of acute and convalescent COVID-19 samples took place in the United States, Italy and Spain.

The CDR3 spans 14 residues. V gave up 1 base and J gave up 4 bases, with 8 bases separating them. In germline, CDR1 is SGDLS, CDR2 YYNGEE. TCRdb's table, derived via immunoSEQ multiplex PCR, lists solely in-frame clones and lacks some. The profile shows about 150,000 clones, 85% to 95% of them singletons. The TCR comes from a man aged 45 to 65 with acute or convalescent COVID-19. Sequencing input: peripheral blood. The chain carries TRBV9 and TRBJ2-2, with D possibly matching TRBD1 (6 bases). The CDR3 protein is CASSVLDSTGELFF. The CDR3 bases are TGTGCCAGCAGCGTATTGGACAGCACCGGGGAGCTGTTTTTT.